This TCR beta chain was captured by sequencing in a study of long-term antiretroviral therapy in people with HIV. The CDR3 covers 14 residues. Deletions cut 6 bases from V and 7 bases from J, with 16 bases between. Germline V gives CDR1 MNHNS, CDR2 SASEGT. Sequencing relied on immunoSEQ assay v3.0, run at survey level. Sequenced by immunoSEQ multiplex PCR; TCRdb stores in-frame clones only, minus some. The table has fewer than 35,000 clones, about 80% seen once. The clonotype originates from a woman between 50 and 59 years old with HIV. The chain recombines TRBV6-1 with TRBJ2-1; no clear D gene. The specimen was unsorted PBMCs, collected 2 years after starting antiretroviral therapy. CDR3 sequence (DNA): TGTGCCAGCAGCTGGGGTAGGAACGATAATGAGCAGTTCTTC. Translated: CASSWGRNDNEQFF.